This T cell receptor (beta chain) comes out of a study of control samples from healthy donors and cancer patients. Sequenced by immunoSEQ multiplex PCR; TCRdb stores in-frame clones only, minus some. The sample contains about 140,000 clones, approximately 94% of which appear only once. CDR3 length: 16 amino acids. The V segment lost 5 bases and the J segment 4 bases; nucleotides outside the gene matches: 7. In germline, CDR1 is SGHAT, CDR2 FQNNGV. V is TRBV11-2 and J is TRBJ2-7, with TRBD2 matching 14 bases. This sequence was found in a man in his forties or fifties in good health. The source material was blood. The CDR3 bases are TGTGCCAGCAGCCTTGGACTAGCGGGAGGTGGGTACGAGCAGTACTTC. Residues: CASSLGLAGGGYEQYF.